This record looks at one TCR beta chain sequence and its context. The data are from a study of cytomegalovirus exposure and HLA in healthy donors. Nominally healthy donors were sampled, though unrecorded immune exposures were likely. Trimming took 0 bases from V and 6 from J, leaving 8 bases between them. The CDR3 is 13 residues long. CDR1 and CDR2 (germline): LGHNA, YSLEER. Vbeta (60) and Jbeta (13) primers were used in the PCR. Assay used: immunoSEQ multiplex PCR; TCRdb lists only in-frame clones, some missing. This table has about 150,000 clones, around 79% appearing once. The receptor comes from a human donor in good health. The rearrangement joins TRBV4-3 to TRBJ1-2; D not certain. Material: PBMCs. CDR3 loop: CASSQDGRDGYTF. CDR3 nucleotide sequence: TGCGCCAGCAGCCAAGATGGTCGGGATGGCTACACCTTC.